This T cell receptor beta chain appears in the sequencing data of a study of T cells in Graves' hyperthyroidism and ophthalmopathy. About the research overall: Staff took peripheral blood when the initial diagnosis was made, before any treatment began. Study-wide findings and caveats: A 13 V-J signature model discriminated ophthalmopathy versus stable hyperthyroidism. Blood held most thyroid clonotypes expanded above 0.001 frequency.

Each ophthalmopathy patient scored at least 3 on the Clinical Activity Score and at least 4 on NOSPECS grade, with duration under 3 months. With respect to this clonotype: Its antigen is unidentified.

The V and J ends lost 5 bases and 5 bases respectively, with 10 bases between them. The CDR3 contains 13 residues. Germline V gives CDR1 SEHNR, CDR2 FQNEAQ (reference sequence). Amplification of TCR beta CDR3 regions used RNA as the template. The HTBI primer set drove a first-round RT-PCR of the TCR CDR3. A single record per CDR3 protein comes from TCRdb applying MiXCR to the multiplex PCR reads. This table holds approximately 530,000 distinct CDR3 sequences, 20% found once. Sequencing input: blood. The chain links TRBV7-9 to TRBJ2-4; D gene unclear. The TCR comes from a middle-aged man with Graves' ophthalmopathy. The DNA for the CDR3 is TGTGCCAGCAGCCCGACGGCCCAAAACATTCAGTACTTC. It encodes CASSPTAQNIQYF.